This T cell receptor beta chain was recorded in a study of CD8+ T cells in alopecia areata. At the level of the study: Treated patients were given 5 to 10 mg oral tofacitinib twice daily. Percentage of affected scalp area was the basis on which treated patients' severity was scored.

Treatment here: oral pan-JAK inhibitor, 5-10 mg twice daily. Study conclusions and caveats: Persistence in scalp and blood during tofacitinib was observed for many expanded lesional clones.

The CDR3 sequence is 12 residues long. Per germline, CDR1 MNHEY and CDR2 SVGAGI. The V and J ends lost 7 bases and 4 bases respectively, with 10 bases between them. RNA was isolated and reverse transcribed to cDNA, the sequencing template. The protocol was immunoSEQ multiplex PCR, while the TCRdb copy is restricted to in-frame clones and leaves out a portion. The table records a few hundred thousand clones, 30% to 40% of them present only once. On this clone: Its cognate antigen is unknown.

This TCR derives from a human donor with alopecia areata. The sample was CD4+ T cells sorted from blood, taken around week 30, from a patient treated with tofacitinib. V usage is TRBV6-5 and J usage is TRBJ1-1, with a tentative D call TRBD1 (5 bases). The CDR3 coding sequence is TGTGCCAGCATGGGGGGTCGCACTGAAGCTTTCTTT. This gives the protein CASMGGRTEAFF.